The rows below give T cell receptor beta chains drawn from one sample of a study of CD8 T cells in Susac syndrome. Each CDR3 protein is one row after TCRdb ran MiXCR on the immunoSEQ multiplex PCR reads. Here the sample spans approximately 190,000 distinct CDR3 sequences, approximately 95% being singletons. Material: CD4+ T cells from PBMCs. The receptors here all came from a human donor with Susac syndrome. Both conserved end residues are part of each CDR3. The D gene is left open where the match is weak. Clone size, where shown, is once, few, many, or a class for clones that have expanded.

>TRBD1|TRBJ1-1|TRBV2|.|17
CASSDEQGAPLNTEAFF
TGTGCCAGCAGTGATGAACAGGGGGCCCCTCTGAACACTGAAGCTTTCTTT
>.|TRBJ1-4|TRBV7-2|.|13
CASSWTPEEKLFF
TGTGCCAGCAGCTGGACTCCGGAGGAAAAACTGTTTTTT
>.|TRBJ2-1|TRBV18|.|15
CASSPLGSSYNEQFF
TGTGCCAGCTCACCCCTTGGAAGCTCCTACAATGAGCAGTTCTTC
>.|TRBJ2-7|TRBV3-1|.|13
CASSQVVLYEQYF
TGTGCCAGCAGCCAAGTCGTCCTTTACGAGCAGTACTTC
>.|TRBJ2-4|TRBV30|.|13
CAGTDEFENIQYF
TGTGCCGGAACGGACGAGTTTGAAAACATTCAGTACTTC
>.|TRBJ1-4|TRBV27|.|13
CASRTIGTEKLFF
TGTGCCAGCAGGACTATAGGGACCGAAAAACTGTTTTTT
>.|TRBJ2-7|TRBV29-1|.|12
CSVEDLYRGQYF
TGCAGCGTTGAAGATCTTTATCGAGGGCAGTACTTC
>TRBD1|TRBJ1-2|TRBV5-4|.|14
CASSLNQGAGGYTF
TGTGCCAGCAGCTTAAATCAGGGGGCTGGAGGCTACACCTTC
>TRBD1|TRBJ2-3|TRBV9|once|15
CASSDRQGGTDTQYF
TGTGCCAGCAGCGATCGACAGGGTGGCACAGATACGCAGTATTTT
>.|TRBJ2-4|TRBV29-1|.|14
CSVVWLEGKNIQYF
TGCAGCGTTGTCTGGTTAGAGGGGAAAAACATTCAGTACTTC
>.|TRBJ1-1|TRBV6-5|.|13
CASSRTGFPEAFF
TGTGCCAGCAGCCGAACAGGGTTCCCTGAAGCTTTCTTT
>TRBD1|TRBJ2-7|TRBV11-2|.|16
CASSALGGQGAYEQYF
TGTGCCAGCAGCGCCCTGGGTGGACAGGGGGCCTACGAGCAGTACTTC
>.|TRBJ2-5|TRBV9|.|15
CASSRNRDTQETQYF
TGTGCCAGCAGTCGCAACCGGGACACCCAAGAGACCCAGTACTTC
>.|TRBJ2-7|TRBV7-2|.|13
CASSPNGAGLQYF
TGTGCCAGCAGCCCTAATGGGGCAGGGCTTCAGTACTTC
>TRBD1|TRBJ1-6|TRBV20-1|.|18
CSARDKPLSGQYNSPLHF
TGCAGTGCTAGAGATAAACCCCTTTCGGGACAGTATAATTCACCCCTCCACTTT
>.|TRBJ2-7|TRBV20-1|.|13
CSARGDSNYEQYF
TGCAGTGCTAGAGGTGACTCCAACTACGAGCAGTACTTC
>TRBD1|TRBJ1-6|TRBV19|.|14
CASTDRAINSPLHF
TGTGCCAGTACAGACAGGGCGATTAATTCACCCCTCCACTTT
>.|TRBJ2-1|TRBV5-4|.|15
CASSLETRVYNEQFF
TGTGCCAGCAGCTTGGAAACTAGGGTCTACAATGAGCAGTTCTTC
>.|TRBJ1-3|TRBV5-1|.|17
CASSLDGGGTSGNTIYF
TGCGCCAGCAGCTTGGACGGGGGGGGAACCTCTGGAAACACCATATATTTT
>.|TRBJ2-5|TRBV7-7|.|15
CASSFGAGPTETQYF
TGTGCCAGCAGCTTCGGGGCAGGGCCGACGGAGACCCAGTACTTC
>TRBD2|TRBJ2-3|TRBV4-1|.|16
CASSQERRGVPDTQYF
TGCGCCAGCAGCCAAGAACGGCGGGGGGTCCCAGATACGCAGTATTTT
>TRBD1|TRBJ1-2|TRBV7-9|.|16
CASSIGQGIMSYGYTF
TGTGCCAGCAGCATCGGACAGGGGATTATGTCCTATGGCTACACCTTC
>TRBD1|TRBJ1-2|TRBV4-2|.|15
CASSRLQGVNYGYTF
TGTGCCAGCAGCCGGTTGCAGGGGGTTAACTATGGCTACACCTTC
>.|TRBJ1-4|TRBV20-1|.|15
CSASGVPAHHEKLFF
TGCAGTGCTAGTGGAGTCCCGGCTCACCACGAAAAACTGTTTTTT
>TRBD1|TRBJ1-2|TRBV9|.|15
CASSAADRGSYGYTF
TGTGCCAGCAGCGCCGCAGACAGGGGCAGCTATGGCTACACCTTC
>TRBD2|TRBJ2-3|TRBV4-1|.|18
CASSQAKTLAGSTDTQYF
TGCGCCAGCAGCCAAGCCAAGACCCTAGCGGGGAGCACAGATACGCAGTATTTT
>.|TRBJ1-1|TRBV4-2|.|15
CASSQDQGLNTEAFF
TGTGCCAGCAGCCAAGATCAAGGGTTGAACACTGAAGCTTTCTTT
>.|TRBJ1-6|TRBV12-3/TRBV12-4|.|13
CASGDRPHSPLHF
TGTGCCAGTGGAGACAGGCCTCATTCACCCCTCCACTTT
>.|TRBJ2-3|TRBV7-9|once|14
CASTAPSSTDTQYF
TGTGCCAGCACGGCTCCCTCTAGCACAGATACGCAGTATTTT